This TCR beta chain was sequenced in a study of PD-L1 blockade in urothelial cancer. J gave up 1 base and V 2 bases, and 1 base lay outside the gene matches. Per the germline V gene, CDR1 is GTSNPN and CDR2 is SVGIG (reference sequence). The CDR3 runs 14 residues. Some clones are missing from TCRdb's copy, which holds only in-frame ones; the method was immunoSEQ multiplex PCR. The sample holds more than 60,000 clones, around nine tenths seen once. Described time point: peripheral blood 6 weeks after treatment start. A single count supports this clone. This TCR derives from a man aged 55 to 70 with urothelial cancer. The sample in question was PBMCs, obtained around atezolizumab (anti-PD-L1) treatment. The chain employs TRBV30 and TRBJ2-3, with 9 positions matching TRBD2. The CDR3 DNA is TGTGCCTGGAGTAGACTAGCGGGCACAGATACGCAGTATTTT. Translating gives CAWSRLAGTDTQYF.